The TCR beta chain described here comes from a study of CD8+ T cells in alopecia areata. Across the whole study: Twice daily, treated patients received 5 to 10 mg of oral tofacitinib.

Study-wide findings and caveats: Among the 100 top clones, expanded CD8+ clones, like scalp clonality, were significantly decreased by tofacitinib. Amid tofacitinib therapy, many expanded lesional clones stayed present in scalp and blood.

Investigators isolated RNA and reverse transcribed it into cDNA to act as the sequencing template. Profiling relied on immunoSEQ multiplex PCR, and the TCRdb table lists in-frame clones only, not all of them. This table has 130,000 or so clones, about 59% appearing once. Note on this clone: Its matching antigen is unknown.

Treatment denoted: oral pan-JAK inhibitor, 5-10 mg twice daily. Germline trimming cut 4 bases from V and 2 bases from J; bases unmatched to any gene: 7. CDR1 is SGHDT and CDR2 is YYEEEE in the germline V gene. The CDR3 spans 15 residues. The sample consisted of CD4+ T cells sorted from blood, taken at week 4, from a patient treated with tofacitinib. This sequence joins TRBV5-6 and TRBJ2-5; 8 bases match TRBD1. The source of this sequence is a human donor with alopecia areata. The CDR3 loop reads CASSIGDRTQETQYF. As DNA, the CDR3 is TGTGCCAGCAGCATAGGGGACAGGACTCAAGAGACCCAGTACTTC.